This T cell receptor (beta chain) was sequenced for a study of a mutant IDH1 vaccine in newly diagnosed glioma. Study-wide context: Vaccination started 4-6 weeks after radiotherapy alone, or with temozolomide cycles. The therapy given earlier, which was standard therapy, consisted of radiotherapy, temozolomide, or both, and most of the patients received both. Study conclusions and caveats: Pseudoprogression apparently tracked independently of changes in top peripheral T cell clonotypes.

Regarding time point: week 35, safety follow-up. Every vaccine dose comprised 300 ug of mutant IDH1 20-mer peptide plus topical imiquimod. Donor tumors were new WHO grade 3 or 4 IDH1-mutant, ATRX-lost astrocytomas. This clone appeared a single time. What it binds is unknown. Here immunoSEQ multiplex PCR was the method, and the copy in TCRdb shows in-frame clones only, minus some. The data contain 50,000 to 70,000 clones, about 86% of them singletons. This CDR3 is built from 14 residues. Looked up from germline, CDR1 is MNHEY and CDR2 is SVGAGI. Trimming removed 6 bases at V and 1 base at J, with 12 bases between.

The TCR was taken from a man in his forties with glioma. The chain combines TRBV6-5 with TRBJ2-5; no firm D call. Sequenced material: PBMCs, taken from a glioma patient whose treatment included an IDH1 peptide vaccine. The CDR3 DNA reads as TGTGCCAGCAGCCCCAAAGGGCTCCAAGAGACCCAGTACTTC. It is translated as CASSPKGLQETQYF.